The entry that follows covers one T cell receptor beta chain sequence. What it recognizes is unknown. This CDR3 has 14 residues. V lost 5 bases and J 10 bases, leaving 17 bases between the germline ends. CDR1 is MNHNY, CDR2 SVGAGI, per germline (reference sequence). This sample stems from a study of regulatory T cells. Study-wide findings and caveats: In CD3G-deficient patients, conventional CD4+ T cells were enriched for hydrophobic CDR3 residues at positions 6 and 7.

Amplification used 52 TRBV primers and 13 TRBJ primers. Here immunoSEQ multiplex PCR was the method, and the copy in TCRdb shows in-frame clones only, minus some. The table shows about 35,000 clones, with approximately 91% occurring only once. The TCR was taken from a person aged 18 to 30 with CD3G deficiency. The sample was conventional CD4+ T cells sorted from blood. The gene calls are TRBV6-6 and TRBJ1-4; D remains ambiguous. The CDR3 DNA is TGTGCCAGCAGTCTCCGGGAAACTACTGGAAAACTGTTTTTT. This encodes CASSLRETTGKLFF.